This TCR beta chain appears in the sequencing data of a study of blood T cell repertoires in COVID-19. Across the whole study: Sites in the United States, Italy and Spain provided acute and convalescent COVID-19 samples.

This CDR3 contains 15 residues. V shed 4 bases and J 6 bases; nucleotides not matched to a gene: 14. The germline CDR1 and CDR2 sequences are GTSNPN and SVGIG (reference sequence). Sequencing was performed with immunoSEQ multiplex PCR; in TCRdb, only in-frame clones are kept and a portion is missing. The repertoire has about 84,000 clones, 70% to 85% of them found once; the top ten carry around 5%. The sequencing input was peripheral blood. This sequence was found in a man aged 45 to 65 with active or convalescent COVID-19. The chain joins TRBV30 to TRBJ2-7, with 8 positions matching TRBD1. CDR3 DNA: TGTGCCTGGAAAAGCACAGGGGGATTAGGTGGCGAGCAGTACTTC. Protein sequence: CAWKSTGGLGGEQYF.